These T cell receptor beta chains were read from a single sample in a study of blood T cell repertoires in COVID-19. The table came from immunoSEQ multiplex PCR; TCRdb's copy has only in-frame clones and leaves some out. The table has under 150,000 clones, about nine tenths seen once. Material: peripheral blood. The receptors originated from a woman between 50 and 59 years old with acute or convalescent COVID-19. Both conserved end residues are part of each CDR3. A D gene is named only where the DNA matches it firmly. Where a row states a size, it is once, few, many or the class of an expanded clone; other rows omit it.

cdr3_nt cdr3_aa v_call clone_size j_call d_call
TGTGCCAGTAGTGGGGGAGGGACTGAAGCTTTCTTT CASSGGGTEAFF TRBV19 NA TRBJ1-1 NA
TGTGCCAGCAGCTTAGGAGGCAGGGGCTTCAATCAGCCCCAGCATTTT CASSLGGRGFNQPQHF TRBV7-6 NA TRBJ1-5 NA
TGTGCCAGCGAAGGCCGGTTAGGACTAGCGGGAAACAATGAGCAGTTCTTC CASEGRLGLAGNNEQFF TRBV28 NA TRBJ2-1 TRBD2
TGCAGTGCTAGAAAGGGGAATGAGCAGTTCTTC CSARKGNEQFF TRBV20-1 NA TRBJ2-1 NA
TGTGCCAGCAGTTACTCTGGAGGGTTAGGAGGCTACACCTTC CASSYSGGLGGYTF TRBV6-5 once TRBJ1-2 NA
TGTGCCAGCAGTGGAGGCGAAGAAGAGACCCAGTACTTC CASSGGEEETQYF TRBV2 NA TRBJ2-5 NA
TGTGCCAGCAGCTCCGGGGGGTATGAGCAGTTCTTC CASSSGGYEQFF TRBV11-3 NA TRBJ2-1 TRBD2
TGTGCCAGCAGCTCCTCCGAGGCATCCTACGAGCAGTACTTC CASSSSEASYEQYF TRBV5-4 NA TRBJ2-7 NA
TGTGCCAGTAGCACTTTGGGGACAGGCGCTAACTATGGCTACACCTTC CASSTLGTGANYGYTF TRBV19 NA TRBJ1-2 TRBD1
TGTGCCACCAGGCCCGGGACAGGTATTTACAATGAGCAGTTCTTC CATRPGTGIYNEQFF TRBV24-1 NA TRBJ2-1 TRBD1
TGTGCCACCAGTGCAGGGGATAATTCACCCCTCCACTTT CATSAGDNSPLHF TRBV15 NA TRBJ1-6 NA
TGTGCCAGCAGCGCGGGACTAGCCTACAATGAGCAGTTCTTC CASSAGLAYNEQFF TRBV9 NA TRBJ2-1 TRBD2
TGTGCCAGTAGCGGAACAGGGACTAGCGGGAAGCTTTCGGACTACAATGAGCAGTTCTTC CASSGTGTSGKLSDYNEQFF TRBV19 NA TRBJ2-1 TRBD2
TGTGCCAGCAGTCCCCTAGGGGGGGCCCAGGGCACAGATACGCAGTATTTT CASSPLGGAQGTDTQYF TRBV28 NA TRBJ2-3 NA
TGTGCCACCAGTGATAAAACTAGCGGGAACTACAATGAGCAGTTCTTC CATSDKTSGNYNEQFF TRBV24-1 NA TRBJ2-1 TRBD2
TGTGCCAGTAGTATACAGGGGTACGGCACTGAAGCTTTCTTT CASSIQGYGTEAFF TRBV19 NA TRBJ1-1 NA
TGTGCCAGCTCACCACCCTCGGACGAGCAGTACTTC CASSPPSDEQYF TRBV18 NA TRBJ2-7 NA
TGTGCCAGCAGCAAAGTGGAGAAAGAGCGGGAGGGAGCCCTGGGGACCGGGGAGCTGTTTTTT CASSKVEKEREGALGTGELFF TRBV21-1 NA TRBJ2-2 NA
TGCGCCAGCACCTTTGGAGCAGGGGGAAACTATGGCTACACCTTC CASTFGAGGNYGYTF TRBV5-1 NA TRBJ1-2 TRBD1
TGTGCCAGCAGGGAACAGGGATCTTTATCACCCCTCCACTTT CASREQGSLSPLHF TRBV7-9 NA TRBJ1-6 NA
TGTGCCAGTAGTCCGGGACAGGGGAACTATGGCTACACCTTC CASSPGQGNYGYTF TRBV19 NA TRBJ1-2 TRBD1
TGTGCCAGCAGTGCAAGGACAGGGTTGGTAATCTACAATGAGCAGTTCTTC CASSARTGLVIYNEQFF TRBV2 NA TRBJ2-1 TRBD1
TGTGCCAGCAGTACGACTAGCGGGAGATCTGAGCAGTACTTC CASSTTSGRSEQYF TRBV3-1/TRBV3-2 NA TRBJ2-7 TRBD2
TGCGCCAGCAGTTCAAACGGTGGGCCTGGGGGGGCGGAAATTGACTCTGGAAACACCATATATTTT CASSSNGGPGGAEIDSGNTIYF TRBV23-1 NA TRBJ1-3 NA
TGTGCCAGCACTCCAGGAGGAGGGAAAACTGAAGCTTTCTTT CASTPGGGKTEAFF TRBV2 NA TRBJ1-1 NA
TGTGCCAGCTCACCAAGTGAGGGGGAAACGTACTTC CASSPSEGETYF TRBV18 NA TRBJ2-7 NA
TGCAGCGTAGTAGGGGCAGGGCATTCGTCTACGAACACTGAAGCTTTCTTT CSVVGAGHSSTNTEAFF TRBV29-1 NA TRBJ1-1 NA
TGTGCCAGCAGCGGTGGGGCGGGATCTGGAAACACCATATATTTT CASSGGAGSGNTIYF TRBV5-5 NA TRBJ1-3 NA
TGTGCCAGCAGCCCTACAGGGATGAACACTGAAGCTTTCTTT CASSPTGMNTEAFF TRBV4-2 NA TRBJ1-1 NA
TGTGCCAGCAGTCCCGCCGGGGGGGTGGGCTATGGCTACACCTTC CASSPAGGVGYGYTF TRBV6-5 NA TRBJ1-2 NA
TGTGCCAGCAGCCATACAGGGGGTCGAGCAAACACCATATATTTT CASSHTGGRANTIYF TRBV7-9 NA TRBJ1-3 TRBD1